This T cell receptor beta chain was captured by sequencing in a study of chemoradiotherapy in HPV16-positive cancers. CDR3 length: 18 residues. V dropped 5 bases and J dropped 0 bases, with 22 bases sitting between them. CDR1 MDHEN and CDR2 SYDVKM come from the germline V gene. Sequencing was performed with immunoSEQ multiplex PCR; in TCRdb, only in-frame clones are kept and a portion is missing. The sample consists of some 19,000 clones, more than 75% of them appearing once. Source: blood, taken from a patient who underwent chemoradiotherapy. This TCR came from a human donor with HPV-associated anogenital cancer. This chain joins TRBV28 and TRBJ2-5; D is possibly TRBD1 or TRBD2 (5 bases each). CDR3 nucleotides: TGTGCCAGCAGTCCTGTCCTCGGGGCAAATTTGGACCAAGAGACCCAGTACTTC. It translates to CASSPVLGANLDQETQYF.